This entry is about one T cell receptor (beta chain). The target antigen is unknown. The sample is drawn from a study of T-cell memory formation after mild COVID-19. At the level of the study: Largely donor-specific TCR clusters were found. Regarding the study as a whole: Contracting CD4+ clones were located mainly in CM and EM, and CD8+ clones in EMRA.

TCRdb re-analysed the 5' RACE reads in MiXCR, keeping a single row per CDR3 protein. This table holds over 350,000 distinct CDR3 sequences, about 15% found once. This CDR3 is 14 amino acids long. CDR1 and CDR2 (germline): MNHEY, SVGAGI. Trimming cost V 2 bases and J 7 bases, with 11 bases left between them. The sequence was collected from a man aged 18 to 35 who had mild COVID-19 (a few samples of this study predate the infection). Cell type and time point are not known. The chain uses TRBV6-5 and TRBJ1-4; D perhaps matches TRBD1 (6 bases). Sequencing was done on a sample of PBMCs or a T cell subset sorted from them (not recorded which). CDR3 loop: CASSYVGGPEKLFF. CDR3 nucleotide sequence: TGTGCCAGCAGTTACGTCGGGGGGCCTGAAAAACTGTTTTTT.